This T cell receptor (beta chain) appears in the sequencing data of a study of lymphopenia after photon versus proton radiotherapy. Germline V gene sequence: CDR1 SGHNT, CDR2 YYREEE (reference sequence). V lost 4 bases to trimming and J lost 1 base, with 14 bases between them. This CDR3 is 16 amino acids long. Sequencing used immunoSEQ multiplex PCR; TCRdb keeps in-frame clones, though not all of them. The profile shows tens of thousands of clones, about 89% of them singletons. The sample was peripheral blood, taken from a patient treated with proton-based radiotherapy. The sequence derives from an elderly man with esophageal cancer. The chain combines TRBV5-4 with TRBJ2-2, with D maybe TRBD1 (8 bases). The CDR3 nucleotides read TGTGCCAGCAGCCCCGGGGGGACAGGGAACACCGGGGAGCTGTTTTTT. Protein product: CASSPGGTGNTGELFF. The whole variable domain, filled in from reference TRBV5-4 and TRBJ2-2, reads ETGVTQSPTHLIKTRGQQVTLRCSSQSGHNTVSWYQQALGQGPQFIFQYYREEENGRGNFPPRFSGLQFPNYSSELNVNALELDDSALYLCASSPGGTGNTGELFFGEGSRLTVL.